A single sample is the source of the 17 T cell receptor beta chains below, sequenced in a study of T cell responses to AZD1222 COVID-19 vaccine. TCRdb's copy holds only in-frame clones and misses some; the assay was immunoSEQ multiplex PCR. Of about 150,000 clones in the sample, about nine tenths were seen once. Material: peripheral blood, obtained on day 0 of AZD1222 vaccination. These receptors originate from an adult in good health.

This chain connects TRBV18 to TRBJ2-2; the match to TRBD2 covers 13 bases. Unmatched junction bases numbered 13, after V lost 2 bases and J lost 4 bases. The germline CDR1 and CDR2 sequences are KGHSH and LQKENI. This CDR3 region has 20 residues. The CDR3 DNA is TGTGCCAGCTCACCATCGGTCGCGACTAGCGGGAGGTATGGCACCGGGGAGCTGTTTTTT. Protein product: CASSPSVATSGRYGTGELFF.

The chain is built from TRBV7-8 and TRBJ1-1, with D unclear. Trimming stripped 4 bases from V and 5 bases from J, with 17 bases between. The CDR3 covers 15 residues. CDR1 SGHVS and CDR2 FQNEAQ come from the germline V gene. The CDR3 here is CASSYVRAAGTEAFF. The CDR3 DNA reads as TGTGCCAGCAGCTACGTACGGGCGGCTGGGACTGAAGCTTTCTTT.

The chain employs TRBV6-2 or TRBV6-3 and TRBJ2-7; D assignment may be TRBD1 or TRBD2 (5 bases each). The V end lost 5 bases, the J end lost 7 bases, and 18 bases lay between the germline ends. The germline V gene has CDR1 MNHEY and CDR2 SVGEGT. CDR3 length: 14 residues. In DNA form, the CDR3 reads TGTGCCAGCAGTGCGCTCGCGGCCGGGGCTGAGCAGTACTTC. As protein: CASSALAAGAEQYF.

This clone was recorded once. V gene TRBV4-3 combines with J gene TRBJ1-6; no reliable D call. CDR1 LGHNA and CDR2 YSLEER come from the germline V gene. The CDR3 length is 18 residues. V lost 0 bases to trimming and J lost 10 bases, with 22 bases between them. CDR3 residues: CASSQEPPPVSVASPLHF. The CDR3 nucleotides are TGCGCCAGCAGCCAAGAACCCCCTCCTGTCTCTGTGGCGTCACCCCTCCACTTT.

The genes are TRBV6-2 or TRBV6-3 and TRBJ2-3; 8 bases match TRBD2. Trimming took 4 bases from V and 3 from J; bases not matched to a gene: 6. The CDR3 has 15 amino acids. The germline V gene encodes CDR1 MNHEY and CDR2 SVGEGT. In DNA, the CDR3 is TGTGCCAGCAGTTCCCTCGGGGGGGCGACAGATACGCAGTATTTT. Translation gives CASSSLGGATDTQYF.

The J gene is TRBJ2-1, the V gene TRBV27, with TRBD1 identical over 7 bases. The CDR3 contains 16 residues. V dropped 3 bases and J dropped 4; count of bases not matched to a gene: 9. Germline CDR1 is MNHEY and CDR2 is SMNVEV (reference sequence). For the CDR3, the DNA is TGTGCCAGCAGTTTTCCGGGGACAGCCCTATACAATGAGCAGTTCTTC. It yields the protein CASSFPGTALYNEQFF.

The chain carries TRBV5-5 and TRBJ1-4; 7 nucleotides align to TRBD1. This CDR3 is built from 14 residues. V lost 3 bases to trimming and J lost 7 bases; unmatched junction nucleotides: 6. The germline V gene encodes CDR1 SGHKS and CDR2 YYEKEE (reference sequence). The chain's CDR3 is CASSWTGLSEKLFF. The DNA of the CDR3 is TGTGCCAGCAGCTGGACAGGATTAAGTGAAAAACTGTTTTTT.

This chain joins TRBV5-1 and TRBJ2-5; possibly TRBD1 for D (5 bases). The CDR3 extends over 14 amino acids. The germline V gene encodes CDR1 SGHRS and CDR2 YFSETQ. V lost 6 bases and J lost 5, with 17 bases in between. CDR3 residues: CASTHDSARETQYF. The CDR3 DNA reads as TGCGCCAGCACCCACGACAGTGCGCGGGAGACCCAGTACTTC.

This CDR3 is CASTWGAVSGNTIYF. The CDR3 bases are TGTGCCAGCACCTGGGGGGCGGTCTCTGGAAACACCATATATTTT. The rearrangement joins TRBV5-6 to TRBJ1-3; TRBD1 might be the D (6 bases). Germline-derived CDR1 and CDR2 are SGHDT and YYEEEE. Trimming left V 6 bases short and J 0 bases short, with 13 bases between. The CDR3 has 15 amino acids.

The chain combines TRBV29-1 with TRBJ1-3; unclear D gene. The V end lost 5 bases, the J end lost 2 bases, and 7 bases lay between the germline ends. The CDR3 consists of 12 residues. Looked up from germline, CDR1 is SQVTM and CDR2 is ANQGSEA. DNA for the CDR3: TGCAGCGTTAGGACTGCTGGAAACACCATATATTTT. Its protein is CSVRTAGNTIYF.

The genes are TRBV6-5 and TRBJ2-1, with 9 bases fitting TRBD2. This CDR3 contains 14 residues. Trimming took 7 bases from V and 6 from J; bases not matched to a gene: 7. Looked up from germline, CDR1 is MNHEY and CDR2 is SVGAGI. DNA for the CDR3: TGTGCCAGCAATCGGCGGGAGGGCCTCAATGAGCAGTTCTTC. The encoded protein is CASNRREGLNEQFF.

The genes are TRBV6-1 and TRBJ1-5; the D is unclear. Trimming took off 4 bases at V and 2 bases at J, with 15 bases between the two ends. The germline gives CDR1 MNHNS, CDR2 SASEGT. The CDR3 sequence is 16 residues long. The CDR3 loop reads CASSGAIQRGNQPQHF. CDR3 coding DNA: TGTGCCAGCAGTGGAGCCATCCAACGGGGCAATCAGCCCCAGCATTTT.

The V gene is TRBV7-2, the J gene TRBJ1-1; D gene unclear. V dropped 5 bases and J dropped 4 bases, with 14 bases sitting between them. The CDR3 contains 14 residues. CDR1 is SGHTA, CDR2 FQGNSA, per germline. CDR3 in amino acids: CASSRNHAGTEAFF. The CDR3 region has the DNA TGTGCCAGCAGCCGCAATCACGCGGGCACTGAAGCTTTCTTT.

V and J are TRBV23-1 and TRBJ2-5; 9 nucleotides match TRBD1. TRBV23-1 is designated an ORF whose function remains uncertain. This CDR3 contains 14 residues. V lost 9 bases, J lost 5 bases, and 10 bases stayed unmatched. CDR3 amino acids: CARGRGQGWETQYF. As DNA, the CDR3 is TGCGCCAGGGGACGGGGACAGGGTTGGGAGACCCAGTACTTC.

The chain joins TRBV5-8 to TRBJ1-3; possible D gene TRBD1, 6 bases. The germline V and J ends were trimmed by 0 bases and 1 base, with 14 bases remaining between them. Per the germline V gene, CDR1 is SGHTS and CDR2 is YDEGEE. CDR3 size: 17 residues. The chain's CDR3 is CASSLERGTFSGNTIYF. The CDR3 DNA is TGTGCCAGCAGCTTGGAAAGGGGGACCTTTTCTGGAAACACCATATATTTT.

CDR3: CASSSWDRGYGSNQPQHF. The DNA of the CDR3 is TGTGCCAGCAGCTCGTGGGACAGGGGATATGGTAGCAATCAGCCCCAGCATTTT. The chain combines TRBV7-8 with TRBJ1-5; 10 bases align to TRBD1. CDR3 length: 18 residues. Germline values: CDR1 SGHVS, CDR2 FQNEAQ. Trimming removed 4 bases from V and 0 bases from J; junction bases left unmatched: 9.

The V and J genes are TRBV19 and TRBJ1-5; the D gene is possibly TRBD1 (6 bases). The V end lost 2 bases, the J end lost 4 bases, and 12 bases lay between the germline ends. CDR1 is LNHDA and CDR2 is SQIVND in the germline V gene (reference sequence). There are 15 residues in the CDR3. The CDR3 nucleotides are TGTGCCAGTAGTATACAGGGACACCCTAATCAGCCCCAGCATTTT. As protein: CASSIQGHPNQPQHF. Combining the CDR3 with reference TRBV19 and TRBJ1-5 gives the whole variable domain DGGITQSPKYLFRKEGQNVTLSCEQNLNHDAMYWYRQDPGQGLRLIYYSQIVNDFQKGDIAEGYSVSREKKESFPLTVTSAQKNPTAFYLCASSIQGHPNQPQHFGDGTRLSIL.